This TCR beta chain originates from a study of cytomegalovirus exposure and HLA in healthy donors. Study-wide results and limits: Researchers reported in a later analysis that common viral pathogens appeared linked to several top clusters. Another analysis was done later, and it associated around 16,000 TCR beta sequences with HLA alleles at 0.05 false discovery rate. Analyzed later, association rates of TCRs varied across HLA loci, with DRB1 most and HLA-C fewest.

With regard to this clone: Its antigen remains unknown.

Donors sampled were nominally healthy, though unrecorded immune exposures were likely. Germline V gene data show CDR1 as MGHRA and CDR2 as YSYEKL. The CDR3 has 15 residues. Trimming pared 2 bases from V and 4 bases from J, leaving 14 bases between. Primers: 60 Vbeta forward and 13 Jbeta reverse. Data came from immunoSEQ multiplex PCR; TCRdb stores just in-frame clones and leaves some out. The sample consists of fewer than 100,000 clones, 69% of them appearing once. This receptor was identified in a female donor in good health and CMV-seronegative. V gene TRBV4-1 combines with J gene TRBJ1-1, with D possibly being TRBD1 (5 bases). The source material was PBMCs. In DNA form, the CDR3 reads TGCGCCAGCAGCCAATCTAGCGGGGGAGGCACTGAAGCTTTCTTT. It specifies CASSQSSGGGTEAFF.